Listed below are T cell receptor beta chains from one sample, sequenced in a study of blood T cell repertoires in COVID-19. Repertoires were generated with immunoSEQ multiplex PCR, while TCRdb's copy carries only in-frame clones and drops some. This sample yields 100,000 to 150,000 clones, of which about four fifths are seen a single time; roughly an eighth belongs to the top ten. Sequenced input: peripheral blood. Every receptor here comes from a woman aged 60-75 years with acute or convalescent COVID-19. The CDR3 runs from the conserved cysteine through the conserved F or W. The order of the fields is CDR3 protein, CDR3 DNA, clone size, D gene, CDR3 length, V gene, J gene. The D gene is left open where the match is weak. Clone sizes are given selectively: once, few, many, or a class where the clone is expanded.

CDR3 protein: CASSQDSGSGQPQHF
CDR3 DNA: TGTGCCAGCAGCCAAGATTCGGGGAGCGGTCAGCCCCAGCATTTT
clone size: -
D gene: -
CDR3 length: 15
V gene: TRBV3-1/TRBV3-2
J gene: TRBJ1-5

CDR3 protein: CASSQIGGSDSPLHF
CDR3 DNA: TGTGCCAGCAGCCAAATTGGGGGCTCAGATTCACCCCTCCACTTT
clone size: -
D gene: -
CDR3 length: 15
V gene: TRBV3-1/TRBV3-2
J gene: TRBJ1-6

CDR3 protein: CASSVQGTDTQYF
CDR3 DNA: TGTGCCAGCAGCGTACAGGGCACAGATACGCAGTATTTT
clone size: once
D gene: -
CDR3 length: 13
V gene: TRBV9
J gene: TRBJ2-3

CDR3 protein: CASSQDATGAYGYTF
CDR3 DNA: TGTGCCAGCAGCCAAGATGCGACAGGGGCCTATGGCTACACCTTC
clone size: -
D gene: TRBD1
CDR3 length: 15
V gene: TRBV4-2
J gene: TRBJ1-2

CDR3 protein: CASSIGIERGGELFF
CDR3 DNA: TGTGCCAGTAGTATAGGGATAGAGAGAGGCGGGGAGCTGTTTTTT
clone size: -
D gene: -
CDR3 length: 15
V gene: TRBV19
J gene: TRBJ2-2

CDR3 protein: CASSIPSGNTEAFF
CDR3 DNA: TGTGCCAGTAGTATCCCCAGCGGGAACACTGAAGCTTTCTTT
clone size: once
D gene: -
CDR3 length: 14
V gene: TRBV19
J gene: TRBJ1-1

CDR3 protein: CASSFGGSSTDTQYF
CDR3 DNA: TGTGCCAGCAGTTTCGGGGGATCTAGCACAGATACGCAGTATTTT
clone size: -
D gene: -
CDR3 length: 15
V gene: TRBV9
J gene: TRBJ2-3

CDR3 protein: CASSLAFSGTDTQYF
CDR3 DNA: TGCGCCAGCAGCTTGGCGTTTAGCGGCACAGATACGCAGTATTTT
clone size: -
D gene: -
CDR3 length: 15
V gene: TRBV5-1
J gene: TRBJ2-3

CDR3 protein: CASSGGPGRGLIRNTEAFF
CDR3 DNA: TGTGCCAGCAGCGGAGGCCCCGGGCGGGGGTTGATTCGGAACACTGAAGCTTTCTTT
clone size: -
D gene: -
CDR3 length: 19
V gene: TRBV2
J gene: TRBJ1-1

CDR3 protein: CASSLRAGGMNTEAFF
CDR3 DNA: TGTGCCAGCAGCTTAAGGGCAGGGGGCATGAACACTGAAGCTTTCTTT
clone size: -
D gene: TRBD1
CDR3 length: 16
V gene: TRBV11-2
J gene: TRBJ1-1

CDR3 protein: CASSEEGLTGGQPQHF
CDR3 DNA: TGTGCCAGCAGTGAAGAGGGCTTAACCGGGGGTCAGCCCCAGCATTTT
clone size: -
D gene: -
CDR3 length: 16
V gene: TRBV2
J gene: TRBJ1-5

CDR3 protein: CASRGGIRDVYGYTF
CDR3 DNA: TGTGCCAGCAGGGGGGGAATCAGGGACGTTTATGGCTACACCTTC
clone size: -
D gene: -
CDR3 length: 15
V gene: TRBV2
J gene: TRBJ1-2

CDR3 protein: CASSAQTGSGTEAFF
CDR3 DNA: TGTGCCAGCAGCGCTCAAACGGGGTCGGGCACTGAAGCTTTCTTT
clone size: -
D gene: -
CDR3 length: 15
V gene: TRBV9
J gene: TRBJ1-1

CDR3 protein: CASSLSQDTEAFF
CDR3 DNA: TGTGCCAGCAGCTTGTCACAAGACACTGAAGCTTTCTTT
clone size: -
D gene: -
CDR3 length: 13
V gene: TRBV5-4
J gene: TRBJ1-1

CDR3 protein: CASSLGGWEGEKLFF
CDR3 DNA: TGTGCCAGCAGCTTAGGTGGATGGGAGGGGGAAAAACTGTTTTTT
clone size: -
D gene: -
CDR3 length: 15
V gene: TRBV7-9
J gene: TRBJ1-4

CDR3 protein: CASSDVQGSYGYTF
CDR3 DNA: TGTGCCAGCAGTGACGTACAGGGAAGCTATGGCTACACCTTC
clone size: -
D gene: -
CDR3 length: 14
V gene: TRBV25-1
J gene: TRBJ1-2

CDR3 protein: CASSLPGLAAYNEQFF
CDR3 DNA: TGTGCCAGCAGTTTACCTGGACTAGCGGCGTACAATGAGCAGTTCTTC
clone size: -
D gene: TRBD2
CDR3 length: 16
V gene: TRBV27
J gene: TRBJ2-1

CDR3 protein: CASSEVGRASPLHF
CDR3 DNA: TGTGCCAGCAGCGAGGTGGGCAGGGCTTCACCCCTCCACTTT
clone size: -
D gene: -
CDR3 length: 14
V gene: TRBV9
J gene: TRBJ1-6

CDR3 protein: CASWGQPNTEAFF
CDR3 DNA: TGTGCCAGCTGGGGACAACCGAACACTGAAGCTTTCTTT
clone size: -
D gene: -
CDR3 length: 13
V gene: TRBV2
J gene: TRBJ1-1

CDR3 protein: CASGTGRTEAFF
CDR3 DNA: TGTGCCAGTGGCACGGGGAGAACTGAAGCTTTCTTT
clone size: -
D gene: -
CDR3 length: 12
V gene: TRBV2
J gene: TRBJ1-1

CDR3 protein: CATGQDRNTEAFF
CDR3 DNA: TGTGCCACTGGACAGGACCGGAACACTGAAGCTTTCTTT
clone size: -
D gene: -
CDR3 length: 13
V gene: TRBV21-1
J gene: TRBJ1-1

CDR3 protein: CASSPDRGRPQHF
CDR3 DNA: TGTGCCAGCAGTCCAGACAGGGGTCGGCCCCAGCATTTT
clone size: -
D gene: TRBD1
CDR3 length: 13
V gene: TRBV6-5
J gene: TRBJ1-5

CDR3 protein: CASSSSGGNYGYTF
CDR3 DNA: TGTGCCAGCAGCTCTTCGGGGGGGAACTATGGCTACACCTTC
clone size: -
D gene: -
CDR3 length: 14
V gene: TRBV11-2
J gene: TRBJ1-2

CDR3 protein: CASSPREGGTEAFF
CDR3 DNA: TGTGCCAGCAGCCCCCGGGAGGGTGGAACTGAAGCTTTCTTT
clone size: -
D gene: -
CDR3 length: 14
V gene: TRBV7-9
J gene: TRBJ1-1

CDR3 protein: CASHTGLAGGNVETQYF
CDR3 DNA: TGCGCCAGCCACACCGGACTAGCGGGGGGAAACGTCGAGACCCAGTACTTC
clone size: -
D gene: TRBD2
CDR3 length: 17
V gene: TRBV5-1
J gene: TRBJ2-5

CDR3 protein: CASSPISGSSYNEQFF
CDR3 DNA: TGTGCCAGCAGCCCTATCTCAGGGTCTTCCTACAATGAGCAGTTCTTC
clone size: -
D gene: -
CDR3 length: 16
V gene: TRBV27
J gene: TRBJ2-1

CDR3 protein: CASSEAGGPYEQYF
CDR3 DNA: TGTGCCAGCAGTGAAGCAGGCGGGCCCTACGAGCAGTACTTC
clone size: -
D gene: -
CDR3 length: 14
V gene: TRBV2
J gene: TRBJ2-7

CDR3 protein: CASSMTGARQPQHF
CDR3 DNA: TGTGCCAGTAGTATGACAGGGGCTAGGCAGCCCCAGCATTTT
clone size: -
D gene: TRBD1
CDR3 length: 14
V gene: TRBV19
J gene: TRBJ1-5

CDR3 protein: CASSIRWETDTQYF
CDR3 DNA: TGTGCCAGTAGTATACGATGGGAGACCGATACGCAGTATTTT
clone size: -
D gene: -
CDR3 length: 14
V gene: TRBV19
J gene: TRBJ2-3

CDR3 protein: CASSPGGGGPAGELFF
CDR3 DNA: TGTGCCAGCAGCCCCGGGGGCGGGGGGCCCGCCGGGGAGCTGTTTTTT
clone size: once
D gene: TRBD2
CDR3 length: 16
V gene: TRBV7-3
J gene: TRBJ2-2

CDR3 protein: CASSFDRGSTEAFF
CDR3 DNA: TGTGCCAGCAGTTTTGACAGGGGAAGTACTGAAGCTTTCTTT
clone size: -
D gene: TRBD1
CDR3 length: 14
V gene: TRBV27
J gene: TRBJ1-1

CDR3 protein: CASSPLGLAGGYNEQFF
CDR3 DNA: TGTGCCAGCAGTCCATTGGGACTAGCGGGGGGGTACAATGAGCAGTTCTTC
clone size: -
D gene: TRBD2
CDR3 length: 17
V gene: TRBV27
J gene: TRBJ2-1

CDR3 protein: CASSVSETYQQFF
CDR3 DNA: TGTGCCAGCAGCGTATCCGAAACATATCAGCAGTTCTTC
clone size: -
D gene: -
CDR3 length: 13
V gene: TRBV9
J gene: TRBJ2-1

CDR3 protein: CASSYGTVNTEAFF
CDR3 DNA: TGTGCCAGCAGCTATGGGACAGTGAACACTGAAGCTTTCTTT
clone size: -
D gene: TRBD1
CDR3 length: 14
V gene: TRBV5-6
J gene: TRBJ1-1

CDR3 protein: CASSRAYGYTF
CDR3 DNA: TGCGCCAGCAGCCGCGCCTATGGCTACACCTTC
clone size: -
D gene: -
CDR3 length: 11
V gene: TRBV4-1
J gene: TRBJ1-2

CDR3 protein: CASSQDAFKRSGEKLFF
CDR3 DNA: TGCGCCAGCAGCCAAGATGCGTTTAAGCGTAGCGGCGAAAAACTGTTTTTT
clone size: -
D gene: -
CDR3 length: 17
V gene: TRBV4-1
J gene: TRBJ1-4

CDR3 protein: CAGEAGSTDTQYF
CDR3 DNA: TGTGCCGGAGAAGCAGGGAGCACAGATACGCAGTATTTT
clone size: -
D gene: -
CDR3 length: 13
V gene: TRBV30
J gene: TRBJ2-3

CDR3 protein: CASSPNLAGEGQPQHF
CDR3 DNA: TGTGCCAGCAGCCCGAATTTGGCAGGAGAGGGTCAGCCCCAGCATTTT
clone size: -
D gene: -
CDR3 length: 16
V gene: TRBV7-2
J gene: TRBJ1-5

CDR3 protein: CASSLVPSGGHEQYF
CDR3 DNA: TGTGCCAGCAGCTTAGTCCCTAGCGGGGGTCACGAGCAGTACTTC
clone size: -
D gene: TRBD2
CDR3 length: 15
V gene: TRBV7-9
J gene: TRBJ2-7

CDR3 protein: CASTMGGVTEAFF
CDR3 DNA: TGTGCCAGCACCATGGGGGGAGTCACTGAAGCTTTCTTT
clone size: -
D gene: -
CDR3 length: 13
V gene: TRBV7-9
J gene: TRBJ1-1

CDR3 protein: CASSTLQGGEQFF
CDR3 DNA: TGTGCCAGCAGCACTTTGCAGGGAGGGGAGCAGTTCTTC
clone size: few
D gene: TRBD2
CDR3 length: 13
V gene: TRBV5-4
J gene: TRBJ2-1

CDR3 protein: CASRTTVGGNRFGYTF
CDR3 DNA: TGTGCCAGCAGGACGACAGTAGGGGGCAATCGGTTTGGCTACACCTTC
clone size: once
D gene: TRBD1
CDR3 length: 16
V gene: TRBV2
J gene: TRBJ1-2

CDR3 protein: CAWNLQGDGEAFF
CDR3 DNA: TGTGCCTGGAATCTACAGGGCGACGGTGAAGCTTTCTTT
clone size: -
D gene: -
CDR3 length: 13
V gene: TRBV30
J gene: TRBJ1-1

CDR3 protein: CARATGEAEKLFF
CDR3 DNA: TGCGCCAGAGCGACAGGGGAGGCGGAAAAACTGTTTTTT
clone size: -
D gene: TRBD1
CDR3 length: 13
V gene: TRBV10-1
J gene: TRBJ1-4

CDR3 protein: CASSQDGRAAFF
CDR3 DNA: TGTGCCAGCAGCCAAGATGGCAGGGCGGCTTTCTTT
clone size: once
D gene: -
CDR3 length: 12
V gene: TRBV3-1/TRBV3-2
J gene: TRBJ1-1

CDR3 protein: CASSYSGVDEKLFF
CDR3 DNA: TGTGCCAGCAGTTACTCAGGGGTAGATGAAAAACTGTTTTTT
clone size: -
D gene: -
CDR3 length: 14
V gene: TRBV6-5
J gene: TRBJ1-4

CDR3 protein: CASEGGLSGNTIYF
CDR3 DNA: TGTGCCAGCGAGGGAGGCCTCTCTGGAAACACCATATATTTT
clone size: -
D gene: -
CDR3 length: 14
V gene: TRBV9
J gene: TRBJ1-3

CDR3 protein: CASSRRGGASLGNQPQHF
CDR3 DNA: TGTGCCAGCAGCCGAAGGGGAGGGGCGAGCCTCGGCAATCAGCCCCAGCATTTT
clone size: -
D gene: -
CDR3 length: 18
V gene: TRBV7-8
J gene: TRBJ1-5

CDR3 protein: CASSKDQGNADGYTF
CDR3 DNA: TGTGCCAGCAGCAAAGATCAGGGTAATGCCGATGGCTACACCTTC
clone size: -
D gene: -
CDR3 length: 15
V gene: TRBV5-6
J gene: TRBJ1-2

CDR3 protein: CASSDWTGTGARGYTF
CDR3 DNA: TGTGCCAGCAGCGATTGGACCGGGACAGGTGCTCGGGGCTACACCTTC
clone size: once
D gene: TRBD1
CDR3 length: 16
V gene: TRBV4-2
J gene: TRBJ1-2

CDR3 protein: CASSRAGYEQYF
CDR3 DNA: TGTGCCAGCAGCCGGGCGGGTTACGAGCAGTACTTC
clone size: -
D gene: -
CDR3 length: 12
V gene: TRBV6-5
J gene: TRBJ2-7

CDR3 protein: CASMRGLGTEAFF
CDR3 DNA: TGTGCCAGCATGAGGGGGCTGGGGACTGAAGCTTTCTTT
clone size: -
D gene: TRBD1
CDR3 length: 13
V gene: TRBV7-8
J gene: TRBJ1-1

CDR3 protein: CASSPSNTDTQYF
CDR3 DNA: TGTGCCAGCTCACCCTCTAACACAGATACGCAGTATTTT
clone size: -
D gene: -
CDR3 length: 13
V gene: TRBV18
J gene: TRBJ2-3

CDR3 protein: CASSKKTRTGLYSNQPQHF
CDR3 DNA: TGTGCCAGCAGCAAAAAGACCAGGACAGGGCTATATAGCAATCAGCCCCAGCATTTT
clone size: -
D gene: -
CDR3 length: 19
V gene: TRBV21-1
J gene: TRBJ1-5